These 27 T cell receptor beta chains originate from one sample sequenced in a study of blood T cell repertoires in COVID-19. Here immunoSEQ multiplex PCR was the method, and the copy in TCRdb shows in-frame clones only, minus some. This table holds around 500,000 clones, 70% to 90% found once. The sequencing sample was made of peripheral blood. Receptor source: a human donor in a cohort sampled during active COVID-19.

The chain carries TRBV7-2 and TRBJ1-3; D uncertain. Germline CDR1 and CDR2: SGHTA and FQGNSA. The CDR3 totals 15 residues. V lost 1 base, J lost 4 bases, and 11 bases lay in between. The CDR3 region is CASSLESGLGNTIYF. Written as DNA, the CDR3 is TGTGCCAGCAGCTTAGAGTCAGGCCTGGGAAACACCATATATTTT.

The chain employs TRBV14 and TRBJ2-5, with 9 bases that match TRBD2. The CDR3 sequence is 15 residues long. Looked up from germline, CDR1 is SGHDN and CDR2 is FVKESK. Losses at the gene ends were 3 bases for V and 2 bases for J; bases not matched to a gene: 4. The CDR3 DNA sequence: TGTGCCAGCAGCCACCCCACTAGCGGGCAAGAGACCCAGTACTTC. Encoded protein: CASSHPTSGQETQYF.

This clone was found once. This chain uses TRBV18 with TRBJ1-4; possibly TRBD1 for D (5 bases). The V gene lost 0 bases and the J gene lost 7 bases, with 12 bases spanning the gap. Germline V gene sequence: CDR1 KGHSH, CDR2 LQKENI. The CDR3 is 15 amino acids. CDR3 sequence (DNA): TGTGCCAGCTCACCACCGATGGCAGGGTCTGAAAAACTGTTTTTT. This codes for CASSPPMAGSEKLFF.

The chain carries TRBV9 and TRBJ1-1, with D unresolved. Germline-derived CDR1 and CDR2 are SGDLS and YYNGEE. There are 14 residues in the CDR3. V was shortened by 0 bases and J by 4 bases, with 10 bases between the two germline ends. The chain's CDR3 is CASSVAVVATEAFF. The CDR3 DNA reads TGTGCCAGCAGCGTAGCCGTTGTGGCCACTGAAGCTTTCTTT. The variable domain in full, with the rest retrieved from reference TRBV9 and TRBJ1-1, is DSGVTQTPKHLITATGQRVTLRCSPRSGDLSVYWYQQSLDQGLQFLIQYYNGEERAKGNILERFSAQQFPDLHSELNLSSLELGDSALYFCASSVAVVATEAFFGQGTRLTVV.

The V call is TRBV19, the J call TRBJ1-2, with a possible D match to TRBD1 (5 bases). Trimming cost V 7 bases and J 0 bases, with 9 bases left between them. Germline CDR1 is LNHDA and CDR2 is SQIVND (reference sequence). The CDR3 is 13 residues long. CDR3 nucleotides: TGTGCCAGTAAACAGGTTACTAACTATGGCTACACCTTC. Protein product: CASKQVTNYGYTF.

The chain links TRBV30 to TRBJ1-2; perhaps TRBD1 as D (6 bases). Germline V CDR1 and CDR2: GTSNPN, SVGIG (reference sequence). V was pared by 3 bases and J by 8 bases, with 13 bases between. This CDR3 contains 12 residues. DNA for the CDR3: TGTGCCTGGAGCCTACAGGGTATGGGCTACACCTTC. Translating it yields CAWSLQGMGYTF.

The J gene is TRBJ2-1, the V gene TRBV6-2 or TRBV6-3, with TRBD2 matching 8 bases. CDR1 and CDR2 from the germline V gene are MNHEY and SVGEGT. The V gene end was trimmed by 6 bases and the J gene end by 7 bases; junction bases not matched to a gene: 14. CDR3 size: 16 residues. For the CDR3, the DNA is TGTGCCAGCAGCCGCCCAGCGGGAGCGACGTGGAATGAGCAGTTCTTC. Translation: CASSRPAGATWNEQFF.

The chain combines TRBV27 with TRBJ1-2; no reliable D call. The CDR3 runs to 13 residues. Germline loops: CDR1 MNHEY, CDR2 SMNVEV (reference sequence). The V end lost 2 bases, the J end lost 4 bases, and 8 bases lay between the germline ends. CDR3 protein: CASSLNRVYGYTF. The CDR3, as DNA: TGTGCCAGCAGTTTAAACCGGGTCTATGGCTACACCTTC.

The count of this clone is one. The chain combines TRBV28 with TRBJ2-2, with no clear D. Looked up from germline, CDR1 is MDHEN and CDR2 is SYDVKM. V shed 4 bases and J shed 4 bases, with 10 bases lying between them. The CDR3 has 14 amino acids. The CDR3 protein is CASSSTVFTGELFF. CDR3 in DNA: TGTGCCAGCAGTTCTACGGTCTTCACCGGGGAGCTGTTTTTT.

The rearrangement uses TRBV5-6 and TRBJ1-1, with TRBD1 matching 8 bases. Germline-derived CDR1 and CDR2 are SGHDT and YYEEEE. The V and J ends lost 0 bases and 0 bases, in that order; junction bases with no gene match: 4. The CDR3 runs 16 residues. The CDR3 spells CASSLDRGVVNTEAFF. CDR3 nucleotides: TGTGCCAGCAGCTTGGACAGGGGGGTTGTGAACACTGAAGCTTTCTTT.

This clone has a handful of counts. The gene calls are TRBV5-5 and TRBJ1-2; no clear D gene. V was clipped by 1 base and J by 7 bases, with 8 bases between them. The germline CDR1 and CDR2 sequences are SGHKS and YYEKEE (reference sequence). The CDR3 totals 12 residues. The CDR3, as DNA: TGTGCCAGCAGCTTGACCGTCGGTGGCTACACCTTC. Its protein product is CASSLTVGGYTF.

The rearrangement joins TRBV7-9 to TRBJ2-1; 8 nucleotides align to TRBD2. The length of the CDR3 is 13 residues. The junction had 4 bases not matched to a gene; V was cut back by 8 bases and J by 4 bases. Germline CDR1 SEHNR, CDR2 FQNEAQ (reference sequence). CDR3 DNA: TGTGCCAGCTCGGGACTAGAGTACAATGAGCAGTTCTTC. This gives the protein CASSGLEYNEQFF.

This chain uses TRBV2 with TRBJ2-5; tentatively, D is TRBD1 (5 bases). This CDR3 comprises 14 residues. With 6 bases removed from V and 2 bases from J, the gap between germline ends came to 13 bases. Germline V gene data show CDR1 as SNHLY and CDR2 as FYNNEI. Here the CDR3 DNA reads TGTGCCAGCAGCACCCGGACAATTCAAGAGACCCAGTACTTC. It codes for CASSTRTIQETQYF.

This chain uses TRBV5-1 with TRBJ1-6; TRBD1 aligns across 12 bases. CDR1 and CDR2 from the germline V gene are SGHRS and YFSETQ. This CDR3 contains 16 residues. J gave up 8 bases and V 0 bases, and 3 bases lay outside the gene matches. Here the CDR3 DNA reads TGCGCCAGCAGCTTGGGCGGGACAGGGGGCGATTCACCCCTCCACTTT. Protein: CASSLGGTGGDSPLHF.

This chain uses TRBV10-3 with TRBJ2-7; the match to TRBD2 covers 9 bases. Germline V gene sequence: CDR1 ENHRY, CDR2 SYGVKD. V lost 10 bases and J lost 5; bases outside the gene matches: 9. The CDR3 is made up of 13 amino acids. The DNA for the CDR3 is TGTGCCACTCTTAGCGGGAGAGGCCACGAGCAGTACTTC. Protein sequence: CATLSGRGHEQYF.

This rearrangement joins TRBV19 to TRBJ2-6; TRBD1 is a possible D gene (6 bases). Germline CDR1 is LNHDA and CDR2 is SQIVND (reference sequence). This CDR3 spans 15 amino acids. The V and J ends lost 6 bases and 1 base respectively, with 10 bases between them. As DNA, the CDR3 is TGTGCCAGTAGCCCCGGACAGTCTGGGGCCAACGTCCTGACTTTC. It is translated as CASSPGQSGANVLTF.

This rearrangement joins TRBV19 to TRBJ1-1; D is undetermined. V gave up 4 bases and J gave up 0 bases, with 9 bases separating them. Per the germline V gene, CDR1 is LNHDA and CDR2 is SQIVND (reference sequence). The CDR3 covers 14 residues. In DNA, the CDR3 is TGTGCCAGTAGTACCGCAGCGATGAACACTGAAGCTTTCTTT. Its translation: CASSTAAMNTEAFF.

The J gene is TRBJ1-4, the V gene TRBV21-1; the DNA was not used to check the table's D call, TRBD1. TRBV21-1 is reported as a pseudogene. CDR3 size: 14 residues. CDR3 nucleotide sequence: TGTGCCAGCAGCAGGGACAGGGGGCTTATAAAACTGTTTTTT. This gives the protein CASSRDRGLIKLFF.

The rearrangement links TRBV19 to TRBJ2-7, with 8 nucleotides matching TRBD2. The CDR3 runs to 15 residues. V dropped 5 bases and J dropped 2; count of bases not matched to a gene: 8. Per the germline V gene, CDR1 is LNHDA and CDR2 is SQIVND (reference sequence). CDR3 amino acids: CASSVYGRAAYEQYF. The CDR3 nucleotides read TGTGCCAGTAGTGTATACGGGAGGGCCGCCTACGAGCAGTACTTC. The full variable domain, completed using reference TRBV19 and TRBJ2-7, is DGGITQSPKYLFRKEGQNVTLSCEQNLNHDAMYWYRQDPGQGLRLIYYSQIVNDFQKGDIAEGYSVSREKKESFPLTVTSAQKNPTAFYLCASSVYGRAAYEQYFGPGTRLTVT.

This chain connects TRBV6-7 to TRBJ2-5, with TRBD1 as a possible D gene (5 bases). TRBV6-7 counts as an open reading frame of uncertain function. CDR3 length: 18 residues. The germline V and J ends were trimmed by 0 bases and 5 bases, with 22 bases remaining between them. CDR3 DNA sequence: TGTGCCAGCAGTTACTCGAAGGCGACAGTTTACAAAGGGGAGACCCAGTACTTC. Its translation is CASSYSKATVYKGETQYF.

This clone turned up a few times. This sequence joins TRBV28 and TRBJ1-5; no firm D call. The germline CDR1 and CDR2 sequences are MDHEN and SYDVKM. V was trimmed by 7 bases and J by 1 base, leaving 17 bases between them. This CDR3 comprises 16 residues. CDR3 region: CASTSFGAQSNQPQHF. Written as DNA, the CDR3 is TGTGCCAGCACCTCCTTCGGAGCGCAGAGCAATCAGCCCCAGCATTTT.

The chain recombines TRBV30 with TRBJ1-2; the D is unclear. The CDR3 sequence is 13 residues long. Germline-derived CDR1 and CDR2 are GTSNPN and SVGIG (reference sequence). Trimming stripped 3 bases from V and 8 bases from J, with 16 bases between. The chain's CDR3 is CAWSPEDFRGYTF. The CDR3 region has the DNA TGTGCCTGGAGCCCTGAGGACTTTCGAGGCTACACCTTC.

This clone has a single count. The chain employs TRBV27 and TRBJ2-3; 10 bases line up with TRBD2. Trimming cost V 4 bases and J 4 bases; bases outside gene matches: 8. CDR1 is MNHEY and CDR2 is SMNVEV in the germline V gene (reference sequence). The CDR3 spans 16 residues. The DNA for the CDR3 is TGTGCCAGCAGTTCACTAGCGGGAACTGCCCCAGATACGCAGTATTTT. It codes for CASSSLAGTAPDTQYF.

This clone appeared once. The chain employs TRBV7-2 and TRBJ2-1, with D hard to call. The CDR3 spans 16 residues. Trimming cost V 6 bases and J 5 bases, with 20 bases left between them. In germline, CDR1 is SGHTA, CDR2 FQGNSA. Here the CDR3 reads CASSTRLGQSDNEQFF. DNA of the CDR3: TGTGCCAGCAGTACCAGGCTGGGTCAGTCCGACAATGAGCAGTTCTTC.

The chain joins TRBV30 to TRBJ2-4; 10 bases match TRBD2. Looked up from germline, CDR1 is GTSNPN and CDR2 is SVGIG (reference sequence). CDR3 length: 12 amino acids. The junction had 3 bases not matched to a gene; V was cut back by 5 bases and J by 8 bases. The CDR3 sequence: CAWSSGRHIQYF. DNA of the CDR3: TGTGCCTGGTCTAGCGGGAGACACATTCAGTACTTC.

The CDR3 bases are TGTGCCAGCAGCCACACCGGGACAGGGAGCTACGAGCAGTACTTC. Residues: CASSHTGTGSYEQYF. This chain connects TRBV3-1 (or the pseudogene TRBV3-2) to TRBJ2-7, with TRBD1 matching over 9 bases. The germline V gene encodes CDR1 LGHDT and CDR2 YNNKEL (reference sequence). There are 15 residues in the CDR3. The J segment lost 3 bases and the V segment lost 3 bases, leaving 6 bases of the junction unmatched.

The V and J genes are TRBV24-1 and TRBJ2-1, with 9 bases lining up with TRBD1. Germline CDR1 KGHDR, CDR2 SFDVKD. Trimming took 4 bases from V and 8 from J; bases not matched to a gene: 17. The CDR3 is 18 residues long. CDR3 nucleotide sequence: TGTGCCACCAGTGACCCTACAGGGGGCGAGCGGGTTAGGGATGAGCAGTTCTTC. Translation: CATSDPTGGERVRDEQFF.